This TCR beta chain was documented in a study of CD8 T cells in Susac syndrome. Study-wide points: The study conceded that its TCR sequencing and HLA analysis involved relatively few individuals.

The CDR3 spans 14 residues. The trim removed 5 bases at V and 5 bases at J, leaving 4 bases unmatched. Germline loops: CDR1 SGHTA, CDR2 FQGTGA. Of note for this clonotype: Its matching antigen is unknown.

TEMRA cells were FACS-enriched, unlike CD8+ and CD4+ T cells, which were negatively isolated. About 0.45 to 1 ug RNA was reverse transcribed with random hexamers. Via MiXCR, TCRdb re-called the immunoSEQ multiplex PCR reads, giving one row per CDR3 protein. The sample has approximately 190,000 distinct CDR3 sequences; roughly 91% are singletons. This receptor was taken from a human donor with Susac syndrome. What was sequenced was CD4+ T cells from PBMCs. The genes are TRBV7-3 and TRBJ2-1; 9 positions agree with TRBD2. CDR3 in DNA: TGTGCCAGCAGCCCTAGCGGGAACCACAATGAGCAGTTCTTC. As protein: CASSPSGNHNEQFF.